This T cell receptor (beta chain) was recovered during a study of blood T cell repertoires in COVID-19. About the research overall: Samples representing acute and convalescent COVID-19 were sourced from the United States, Italy and Spain. In each case, the material was cDNA or gDNA derived from T cells, B-cell-depleted T cells, or PBMCs.

Trimming took off 0 bases at V and 4 bases at J, with 9 bases between the two ends. Germline-derived CDR1 and CDR2 are MNHEY and SVGEGT. The CDR3 extends over 14 amino acids. Repertoires were generated with immunoSEQ multiplex PCR, while TCRdb's copy carries only in-frame clones and drops some. This sample yields around 150,000 clones, of which about three quarters are seen a single time; about 8.4% belongs to the top ten. This clone has just one count. The clonotype was recovered from a woman aged 45-60 years with active or convalescent COVID-19. Sequenced material: peripheral blood. The rearrangement links TRBV6-2 or TRBV6-3 to TRBJ1-1, with D maybe TRBD1 (6 bases). CDR3 nucleotides: TGTGCCAGCAGTTACTCGTACAGGGCCACTGAAGCTTTCTTT. Encoded protein: CASSYSYRATEAFF.